These 27 T cell receptor beta chains share one sample of origin, sequenced in a study of T cell repertoires in cytomegalovirus infection. TCRdb reprocessed the reads via MiXCR and lists one record per CDR3 protein. Here the sample spans approximately 500,000 distinct CDR3 sequences, 15% to 20% being singletons. Sequencing input: CD8+ T cells from PBMCs. These TCRs come from a human donor in good health (CMV status not recorded). Some clones in this sample may be carry-over from other donors' samples.

The J gene is TRBJ1-2, the V gene TRBV6-4; 9 positions match TRBD1. Losses at the gene ends were 0 bases for V and 4 bases for J; bases not matched to a gene: 6. Germline values: CDR1 MRHNA, CDR2 SNTAGT. CDR3 size: 16 residues. CDR3 sequence reads: CASSDSPTGGVYGYTF. CDR3 nucleotides: TGTGCCAGCAGTGACTCGCCAACAGGGGGCGTCTATGGCTACACCTTC.

Comments on this clonotype: A much larger clone sits a single nucleotide away, making a read error possible. J is TRBJ1-4 and V is TRBV12-3 or TRBV12-4; 11 bases agree with TRBD1. V was clipped by 6 bases and J by 4 bases; unmatched bases: 4. There are 15 residues in the CDR3. The CDR3 coding sequence is TGTGCCAGCAGGCGGACAGGGGGCTTTAATGAAAAACTGTTTTTT. Protein product: CASRRTGGFNEKLFF.

This clonotype was recorded many times. The chain couples TRBV6-5 to TRBJ2-3; D unresolved. This CDR3 region has 20 residues. Per germline, CDR1 MNHEY and CDR2 SVGAGI. The V end was cut by 0 bases, the J end by 0 bases, with 22 bases between. CDR3 DNA sequence: TGTGCCAGCAGTTACTCAGCAGAATTCCTCGCGAGTTCTAGCACAGATACGCAGTATTTT. Translation gives CASSYSAEFLASSSTDTQYF.

The sample holds a few counts of this clonotype. The J gene is TRBJ2-2, the V gene TRBV2; a possible D gene is TRBD2 (6 bases). The V gene lost 0 bases and the J gene lost 1 base, with 9 bases spanning the gap. CDR3 length equals 16 residues. Germline values: CDR1 SNHLY, CDR2 FYNNEI. The DNA of the CDR3 is TGTGCCAGCAGTGAAGCGGGGGGACTGAACACCGGGGAGCTGTTTTTT. It translates to CASSEAGGLNTGELFF.

This chain connects TRBV10-3 to TRBJ2-7; no firm D call. Trimming left V 3 bases short and J 7 bases short, with 7 bases between. The CDR3 spans 11 residues. The germline V gene has CDR1 ENHRY and CDR2 SYGVKD. The DNA of the CDR3 is TGTGCCATCAGTGATGGTTTGGAGCAGTACTTC. It codes for CAISDGLEQYF.

This clonotype was seen more than once but under ten times. The chain recombines TRBV7-9 with TRBJ1-1, with 8 bases fitting TRBD1. Germline V CDR1 and CDR2: SEHNR, FQNEAQ (reference sequence). After removal of 5 bases from V and 6 bases from J, the junction contained 20 bases not matched to a gene. This CDR3 contains 18 residues. The CDR3 DNA reads TGTGCCAGCAGCGCGCCTACAATTCCTAACAGGGGGAGAGCTGAAGCTTTCTTT. This codes for CASSAPTIPNRGRAEAFF.

This clonotype came up many times. The V and J genes are TRBV6-5 and TRBJ2-1; no definite D call. There are 13 residues in the CDR3. CDR1 MNHEY and CDR2 SVGAGI come from the germline V gene. The V and J ends lost 3 bases and 9 bases respectively, with 12 bases between them. CDR3 region: CASSYARKGEQFF. The CDR3 bases are TGTGCCAGCAGTTATGCACGGAAGGGTGAGCAGTTCTTC.

The V and J genes are TRBV27 and TRBJ2-7, with 8 bases fitting TRBD2. The germline gives CDR1 MNHEY, CDR2 SMNVEV (reference sequence). Trimming took 4 bases from V and 4 from J; bases not matched to a gene: 6. The CDR3 contains 14 residues. The CDR3 loop is CASSYSGRVYEQYF. The CDR3 nucleotides read TGTGCCAGCAGTTACAGCGGGAGAGTATACGAGCAGTACTTC.

The genes are TRBV6-5 and TRBJ2-1, with 8 bases matching TRBD2. Germline V gene data show CDR1 as MNHEY and CDR2 as SVGAGI. J gave up 8 bases and V 2 bases, and 5 bases lay outside the gene matches. The CDR3 is 14 residues long. This CDR3 is CASSYEGRGDEQFF. CDR3 bases: TGTGCCAGCAGTTACGAGGGGCGGGGGGATGAGCAGTTCTTC.

The CDR3 sequence: CASSFSGGAREQYF. DNA of the CDR3: TGTGCCAGCAGCTTTAGCGGGGGGGCCAGGGAGCAGTACTTC. The rearrangement joins TRBV5-4 to TRBJ2-7; 11 nucleotides match TRBD2. The CDR3 has 14 residues. V lost 2 bases to trimming and J lost 7 bases; unmatched junction nucleotides: 5. In germline, CDR1 is SGHNT, CDR2 YYREEE (reference sequence).

This chain connects TRBV3-1 to TRBJ2-7, with D perhaps TRBD1 or TRBD2 (6 bases each). Germline loops: CDR1 LGHDT, CDR2 YNNKEL (reference sequence). Trimming shortened V by 0 bases and J by 7 bases, and 16 bases separated the two germline ends. The CDR3 runs to 15 residues. The CDR3 nucleotides read TGTGCCAGCAGCCAAGAGGAGATGGGGGGCTGGGAGCAGTACTTC. Its translation: CASSQEEMGGWEQYF.

The sample holds many counts of this clonotype. V is TRBV10-3 and J is TRBJ2-1, with 13 nucleotides matching TRBD2. The CDR3 runs to 14 residues. The trim removed 6 bases at V and 13 bases at J, leaving 9 bases unmatched. Germline-derived CDR1 and CDR2 are ENHRY and SYGVKD. The DNA for the CDR3 is TGTGCCATCAGAGGGACTAGCGGGACAATCAGCCAGTTCTTC. Its protein is CAIRGTSGTISQFF.

In its sample, this clonotype was seen many times. This sequence joins TRBV7-3 and TRBJ2-2, with 7 bases matching TRBD2. Germline trimming cut 0 bases from V and 6 bases from J; bases unmatched to any gene: 7. The CDR3 is 16 residues long. The germline V gene has CDR1 SGHTA and CDR2 FQGTGA. The CDR3 spells CASSLTVGGHPGELFF. As DNA, the CDR3 is TGTGCCAGCAGCTTAACGGTGGGAGGGCACCCCGGGGAGCTGTTTTTT.

This clonotype was counted a few times. V gene TRBV7-9 combines with J gene TRBJ2-5, with D possibly TRBD2 on 6 matching bases. Trimming took off 5 bases at V and 3 bases at J, with 10 bases between the two ends. CDR1 is SEHNR, CDR2 FQNEAQ, per germline (reference sequence). The CDR3 has 13 residues. CDR3 bases: TGTGCCAGCAGCCCGACTAGGAAAGAGACCCAGTACTTC. Its protein product is CASSPTRKETQYF.

This clonotype came up a few times. The J gene is TRBJ2-7, the V gene TRBV28; no firm D call. The CDR3 loop spans 15 amino acids. Trimming removed 7 bases at V and 0 bases at J, with 16 bases between. Germline V gene sequence: CDR1 MDHEN, CDR2 SYDVKM. The CDR3 bases are TGTGCCAGCACCCACCCACGGACCCGCTCCTACGAGCAGTACTTC. Amino acids: CASTHPRTRSYEQYF.

This rearrangement joins TRBV7-9 to TRBJ1-1; D unclear. V dropped 8 bases and J dropped 4 bases, with 11 bases sitting between them. Germline CDR1 is SEHNR and CDR2 is FQNEAQ (reference sequence). The CDR3 totals 12 residues. The CDR3 DNA reads TGTGCCAGCCAAGCCGACCGCACTGAAGCTTTCTTT. Translation gives CASQADRTEAFF.

The chain uses TRBV9 and TRBJ1-1, with D unresolved. The CDR3 runs to 15 residues. The V gene lost 4 bases and the J gene lost 8 bases, with 21 bases spanning the gap. Germline V gene data show CDR1 as SGDLS and CDR2 as YYNGEE. CDR3 amino acids: CASSPLRVSSGEAFF. Here the CDR3 DNA reads TGTGCCAGCAGCCCCCTGCGTGTAAGTTCGGGGGAAGCTTTCTTT. The variable domain in full, with the rest retrieved from reference TRBV9 and TRBJ1-1, is DSGVTQTPKHLITATGQRVTLRCSPRSGDLSVYWYQQSLDQGLQFLIQYYNGEERAKGNILERFSAQQFPDLHSELNLSSLELGDSALYFCASSPLRVSSGEAFFGQGTRLTVV.

The gene calls are TRBV3-1 and TRBJ2-7; D unclear. The CDR3 consists of 13 residues. Germline V CDR1 and CDR2: LGHDT, YNNKEL (reference sequence). V lost 3 bases to trimming and J lost 5 bases, with 11 bases between them. DNA for the CDR3: TGTGCCAGCAGCCATACATACGCGGACGAGCAGTACTTC. This sequence encodes CASSHTYADEQYF.

This clonotype was picked up many times. This chain joins TRBV7-9 and TRBJ2-2; D unresolved. CDR3 length: 13 amino acids. Deletions cut 5 bases from V and 0 bases from J, with 4 bases between. Germline V gene data show CDR1 as SEHNR and CDR2 as FQNEAQ (reference sequence). The CDR3 here is CASSIPNTGELFF. CDR3 in DNA: TGTGCCAGCAGCATCCCGAACACCGGGGAGCTGTTTTTT.

This clonotype has more than one count but fewer than ten. This chain joins TRBV19 and TRBJ1-1; D possibly corresponds to TRBD1 (5 bases). CDR1 and CDR2 from the germline V gene are LNHDA and SQIVND (reference sequence). The length of the CDR3 is 16 residues. Trimming left V 5 bases short and J 1 base short, with 17 bases between. CDR3 coding DNA: TGTGCCAGTAGTCTAAGAGGGGAGGGGAGGAACACTGAAGCTTTCTTT. It is translated as CASSLRGEGRNTEAFF.

This clonotype was observed at least ten times. V usage is TRBV7-8 and J usage is TRBJ1-5, with D possibly being TRBD1 (5 bases). The V gene lost 5 bases and the J gene lost 0 bases, with 17 bases spanning the gap. The CDR3 spans 17 residues. Per germline, CDR1 SGHVS and CDR2 FQNEAQ. CDR3 nucleotides: TGTGCCAGCAGCCCGATGGGAGGGGTTTATAGCAATCAGCCCCAGCATTTT. Translation gives CASSPMGGVYSNQPQHF.

This clonotype was counted ten times or more. The genes are TRBV7-9 and TRBJ1-3; D is undetermined. This CDR3 spans 14 amino acids. Trimming pared 1 base from V and 8 bases from J, leaving 12 bases between. Germline V gene lookup returns CDR1 SEHNR and CDR2 FQNEAQ (reference sequence). The CDR3 nucleotides are TGTGCCAGCAGCTTAGTCTCCCCAGCGGACACCATATATTTT. Its translation is CASSLVSPADTIYF. The full variable domain, with the rest looked up from reference TRBV7-9 and TRBJ1-3, is DTGVSQNPRHKITKRGQNVTFRCDPISEHNRLYWYRQTLGQGPEFLTYFQNEAQLEKSRLLSDRFSAERPKGSFSTLEIQRTEQGDSAMYLCASSLVSPADTIYFGEGSWLTVV.

This clonotype was recorded only once. Since a much larger clone is just one base distant, this may be a read error. The CDR3 carries no conserved terminal phenylalanine or tryptophan, so it likely arises from a read error. The chain combines TRBV12-5 with TRBJ1-1, with D tentatively TRBD1 (6 bases). Germline values: CDR1 LGHNT, CDR2 FRNRAP. The germline V and J ends were trimmed by 5 bases and 5 bases, with 12 bases remaining between them. There are 13 residues in the CDR3. This chain's CDR3 is CASGPQGRTEAFY. DNA of the CDR3: TGTGCTAGTGGTCCTCAGGGGCGAACTGAAGCTTTCTAT.

This chain uses TRBV6-6 with TRBJ2-3, with 9 bases identical to TRBD2. This CDR3 region has 14 residues. Germline loops: CDR1 MNHNY, CDR2 SVGAGI (reference sequence). V shed 6 bases and J 5 bases; nucleotides not matched to a gene: 6. The DNA of the CDR3 is TGTGCCAGCAGCTTAGCGGGGGCCGAAGATACGCAGTATTTT. Protein product: CASSLAGAEDTQYF.

As regards this clonotype: This may arise from a read error, as a much more abundant clone is one base away. V gene TRBV11-3 combines with J gene TRBJ2-1, with 11 nucleotides matching TRBD2. Unmatched junction bases numbered 9, after V lost 9 bases and J lost 5 bases. Looked up from germline, CDR1 is SGHNT and CDR2 is YENEEA. The CDR3 contains 15 residues. This CDR3 is CARSDTSGGDNEQFF. DNA of the CDR3: TGTGCCAGAAGCGATACTAGCGGGGGAGACAATGAGCAGTTCTTC.

This clonotype was counted at least ten times. The V and J genes are TRBV2 and TRBJ2-3; unclear D gene. The V gene's germline CDR1 is SNHLY and CDR2 FYNNEI. V gave up 3 bases and J gave up 3 bases, with 4 bases separating them. The CDR3 is 12 residues long. As DNA, the CDR3 is TGTGCCAGCAGTGAGGAGACAGATACGCAGTATTTT. It codes for CASSEETDTQYF. Supplemented by reference TRBV2 and TRBJ2-3, the full variable domain reads EPEVTQTPSHQVTQMGQEVILRCVPISNHLYFYWYRQILGQKVEFLVSFYNNEISEKSEIFDDQFSVERPDGSNFTLKIRSTKLEDSAMYFCASSEETDTQYFGPGTRLTVL.

This clonotype has only a few counts. V and J are TRBV19 and TRBJ1-2; no definite D call. The CDR3 covers 13 residues. The germline V gene has CDR1 LNHDA and CDR2 SQIVND (reference sequence). V lost 6 bases and J lost 4, with 12 bases in between. DNA of the CDR3: TGTGCCAGTAGGGGTCTGGAGCGCTATGGCTACACCTTC. It translates to CASRGLERYGYTF.